Following are 19 T cell receptor beta chains from one sample sequenced in a study of CD8 T cells in ankylosing spondylitis. Study-level results: Ankylosing spondylitis blood appeared to carry a characteristic TCR beta motif of 7 or 8 highly homologous variants.

No antigen has been identified for these receptors. TCRdb re-called the 5' RACE reads through MiXCR, storing one row per CDR3 protein. The profile shows over 600,000 distinct CDR3 sequences, over 15% of them singletons. The sequencing sample was made of blood, either unsorted or a sorted T cell fraction (not recorded which). Receptors were obtained from a male donor with ankylosing spondylitis.

The chain recombines TRBV12-3 or TRBV12-4 with TRBJ2-1, with 9 bases that match TRBD1. Unmatched junction bases numbered 5, after V lost 5 bases and J lost 9 bases. The CDR3 sequence is 13 residues long. The CDR3 nucleotides are TGTGCCAGCAGTCGGACAGGGGCTATTGAGCAGTTCTTC. It is translated as CASSRTGAIEQFF.

The chain uses TRBV28 and TRBJ2-5; D perhaps matches TRBD1 (6 bases). V lost 11 bases to trimming and J lost 5 bases, with 18 bases between them. CDR1 and CDR2 from the germline V gene are MDHEN and SYDVKM. This CDR3 spans 13 amino acids. CDR3 DNA: TGTGCCTGCACCTCCGGACAGATGGAGACCCAGTACTTC. Its translation: CACTSGQMETQYF. Combining the CDR3 with reference TRBV28 and TRBJ2-5 gives the whole variable domain DVKVTQSSRYLVKRTGEKVFLECVQDMDHENMFWYRQDPGLGLRLIYFSYDVKMKEKGDIPEGYSVSREKKERFSLILESASTNQTSMYLCACTSGQMETQYFGPGTRLLVL.

The chain links TRBV12-3 or TRBV12-4 to TRBJ2-2; D not resolved. The CDR3 spans 15 residues. Trimming stripped 3 bases from V and 3 bases from J, with 11 bases between. CDR3 protein: CASSFSAGYTGELFF. As DNA, the CDR3 is TGTGCCAGCAGTTTCTCGGCAGGTTACACCGGGGAGCTGTTTTTT.

This clonotype was detected only a few times. This chain uses TRBV29-1 with TRBJ1-2; D call uncertain. The CDR3 covers 16 residues. CDR1 is SQVTM and CDR2 is ANQGSEA in the germline V gene. Trimming removed 1 base from V and 4 bases from J, with 19 bases in between. CDR3 DNA: TGCAGCGTTGAAGGTCGGGAGGGTTTGGGTGTCTATGGCTACACCTTC. Its protein is CSVEGREGLGVYGYTF.

In its sample, this clonotype was seen many times. The chain carries TRBV18 and TRBJ2-5; 7 nucleotides line up with TRBD1. Germline V gene sequence: CDR1 KGHSH, CDR2 LQKENI. Germline trimming cut 4 bases from V and 2 bases from J; bases unmatched to any gene: 1. This CDR3 contains 13 residues. The CDR3, as DNA: TGTGCCAGCTCACAGGGACAGCAAGAGACCCAGTACTTC. This encodes CASSQGQQETQYF.

This clonotype occurred a few times. V gene TRBV6-5 combines with J gene TRBJ2-7; TRBD2 is a possible D gene (5 bases). Germline-derived CDR1 and CDR2 are MNHEY and SVGAGI. V gave up 4 bases and J gave up 6 bases, with 19 bases separating them. This CDR3 region has 15 residues. The chain's CDR3 is CASSFLPPGSGEQYF. In DNA form, the CDR3 reads TGTGCCAGCAGTTTCTTACCCCCGGGGTCCGGCGAGCAGTACTTC.

This clonotype was seen ten or more times. The rearrangement joins TRBV12-3 or TRBV12-4 to TRBJ2-7, with TRBD2 as a possible D gene (5 bases). The CDR3 runs to 15 residues. V shed 4 bases and J shed 2 bases, with 15 bases lying between them. The CDR3, as DNA: TGTGCCAGCAGTTCCGTTCGGGGAATCGCCTACGAGCAGTACTTC. Translating it yields CASSSVRGIAYEQYF.

This clonotype has more than one count but fewer than ten. The chain has TRBV11-1 and TRBJ1-4, with a weak D call TRBD1 (6 bases). V was trimmed by 6 bases and J by 0 bases, leaving 23 bases between them. This CDR3 region has 19 residues. Germline CDR1 reads SGHAT; CDR2 reads FQDESV (reference sequence). The CDR3 bases are TGTGCCAGCAGAAAGGGGGTCAAGGGACTTCGGGCAACTAATGAAAAACTGTTTTTT. It codes for CASRKGVKGLRATNEKLFF.

This rearrangement joins TRBV19 to TRBJ1-3; D unclear. CDR3 length: 14 amino acids. Trimming removed 2 bases from V and 0 bases from J, with 5 bases in between. Germline V lookup: CDR1 LNHDA, CDR2 SQIVND (reference sequence). The CDR3 coding sequence is TGTGCCAGTAGTATATCTGTCTCTGGAAACACCATATATTTT. It translates to CASSISVSGNTIYF.

This sequence joins TRBV18 and TRBJ2-4, with D perhaps matching TRBD1 (5 bases). The CDR3 length is 13 residues. The ends were cut back, 2 bases at V and 10 bases at J, with 12 bases in the middle. CDR1 and CDR2 (germline): KGHSH, LQKENI. This chain's CDR3 is CASSPAKDSIQYF. CDR3 nucleotides: TGTGCCAGCTCACCAGCCAAAGACAGTATTCAGTACTTC.

A few counts support this clonotype. The chain links TRBV20-1 to TRBJ2-7; a weak D match, TRBD1 (6 bases). The germline V gene has CDR1 DFQATT and CDR2 SNEGSKA (reference sequence). The V and J ends lost 3 bases and 4 bases respectively, with 13 bases between them. CDR3 length: 13 amino acids. The DNA of the CDR3 is TGCAGTGCTAGTGAGGGGGTGGGATACGAGCAGTACTTC. As protein: CSASEGVGYEQYF.

In this sample, this clonotype turned up a few times. The chain is built from TRBV6-4 and TRBJ2-2, with D perhaps assigned TRBD1 or TRBD2 (5 bases each). The germline V and J ends were trimmed by 9 bases and 5 bases, with 13 bases remaining between them. Germline CDR1 MRHNA, CDR2 SNTAGT. The CDR3 is made up of 13 amino acids. The CDR3: CASGDPETGELFF. The CDR3 DNA is TGTGCCAGTGGGGACCCCGAGACCGGGGAGCTGTTTTTT.

The V gene is TRBV29-1, the J gene TRBJ2-1, with 10 bases aligning to TRBD1. CDR3 size: 13 residues. V trimming: 6 bases; J trimming: 7 bases; junction bases outside the gene matches: 6. Germline CDR1 reads SQVTM; CDR2 reads ANQGSEA. The CDR3 here is CSVRTGGSNEQFF. The CDR3 region has the DNA TGCAGCGTCCGGACAGGGGGGTCGAATGAGCAGTTCTTC.

This clonotype occurred a few times. CDR3 in amino acids: CASSQVAPRAGGYEQYF. For the CDR3, the DNA is TGCGCCAGCAGCCAAGTGGCCCCTCGGGCAGGGGGATACGAGCAGTACTTC. The chain employs TRBV4-1 and TRBJ2-7; 7 nucleotides match TRBD1. CDR3 length: 17 residues. Germline CDR1 is MGHRA and CDR2 is YSYEKL. The ends lost 1 base at V and 4 bases at J; junction bases unmatched: 13.

This clonotype was detected a few times. The CDR3 loop reads CASSFGDGSYNEQFF. Here the CDR3 DNA reads TGCGCCAGCAGCTTTGGGGACGGCTCCTACAATGAGCAGTTCTTC. The chain recombines TRBV5-1 with TRBJ2-1; D may correspond to TRBD1 or TRBD2 (5 bases each). V was cut by 2 bases and J by 0 bases, with 9 bases left in between. This CDR3 contains 15 residues. Germline CDR1 reads SGHRS; CDR2 reads YFSETQ. Full variable domain (remainder filled in from reference TRBV5-1 and TRBJ2-1): KAGVTQTPRYLIKTRGQQVTLSCSPISGHRSVSWYQQTPGQGLQFLFEYFSETQRNKGNFPGRFSGRQFSNSRSEMNVSTLELGDSALYLCASSFGDGSYNEQFFGPGTRLTVL.

This chain links TRBV6-1 with TRBJ2-3; maybe TRBD2 (6 bases). The germline V and J ends were trimmed by 6 bases and 3 bases, with 13 bases remaining between them. This CDR3 comprises 14 residues. Germline V gene lookup returns CDR1 MNHNS and CDR2 SASEGT. The chain's CDR3 is CASREPGLTDTQYF. Here the CDR3 DNA reads TGTGCCAGCAGGGAGCCGGGACTGACAGATACGCAGTATTTT.

The DNA for the CDR3 is TGTGCCAGCTGCAATGGAGCGGGGGGTCCACTTATCACAGATACGCAGTATTTT. Translation: CASCNGAGGPLITDTQYF. This chain uses TRBV27 with TRBJ2-3; 9 bases fit TRBD2. Germline CDR1 MNHEY, CDR2 SMNVEV (reference sequence). The CDR3 runs 18 residues. The trim removed 8 bases at V and 2 bases at J, leaving 17 bases unmatched.

The chain links TRBV4-1 to TRBJ2-1; 14 bases are a match to TRBD2. Per the germline V gene, CDR1 is MGHRA and CDR2 is YSYEKL. V was pared by 4 bases and J by 9 bases, with 11 bases of the junction left unmatched. The CDR3 is made up of 17 amino acids. In DNA form, the CDR3 reads TGCGCCAGCAGCCCGGGACTAGCGGGGGAATTGGGAAGTGAGCAGTTCTTC. Translated: CASSPGLAGELGSEQFF.

The chain has TRBV29-1 and TRBJ1-2; the D is unclear. The V gene's germline CDR1 is SQVTM and CDR2 ANQGSEA. V lost 4 bases and J 8 bases, leaving 17 bases between the germline ends. The CDR3 contains 13 residues. The CDR3 DNA reads TGCAGCGTTGCCCAAGGTGGATTAGGGGGCTACACCTTC. Translated, it gives CSVAQGGLGGYTF.